The present entry profiles one T cell receptor beta chain with its context. Its antigen is unidentified. CDR3 size: 14 residues. Germline lookup yields CDR1 SGHNT and CDR2 YYREEE (reference sequence). The ends were cut back, 4 bases at V and 1 base at J, with 11 bases in the middle. This sample was taken from a study of shared clonotypes between healthy human individuals. General study results and limits: Expectations were that clonotype sharing among donors would be affected by sequencing depth.

The study ran the assay at deep level. The method was immunoSEQ multiplex PCR; TCRdb's version includes in-frame clones alone and lacks a portion of them. The sample lists some 1,400,000 clones, roughly 96% seen once, with roughly 1.1% in the top ten. Donors, healthy HIV-negative adults, lacked recent acute infections or vaccinations. Donors comprised only Caucasian adults living in Nashville, Tennessee. Input material: naive CD4+ T cells sorted from blood. Subset meaning: CD45RA+ positively selected. V and J are TRBV5-4 and TRBJ1-1; the D gene is possibly TRBD1 (6 bases). The receptor comes from a man aged 30-40 years in good health. DNA of the CDR3: TGTGCCAGCAGCGGACTGACAGGGAACACTGAAGCTTTCTTT. Translating gives CASSGLTGNTEAFF.